The sequence of this TCR beta chain was determined in a study of blood T cell repertoires in COVID-19. On the study more broadly: Spain, Italy and the United States supplied samples that represented acute and convalescent COVID-19. The analysed material was cDNA or gDNA that came from T cells, B-cell-depleted T cells, or PBMCs.

As originally analysed: From reference gene primer amplification, estimates of nucleated cell counts were derived. Assay used: immunoSEQ multiplex PCR; TCRdb lists only in-frame clones, some missing. V and J calls and clone size follow that table, whereas D and trimming were derived from the DNA. The sample records 150,000 to 160,000 clones, 75% to 95% being singletons. The CDR3 length is 17 residues. Germline-derived CDR1 and CDR2 are SEHNR and FQNEAQ (reference sequence). V lost 5 bases to trimming and J lost 2 bases; unmatched junction nucleotides: 9. The chain carries TRBV7-9 and TRBJ2-2, with TRBD2 matching 9 bases. The sequence was collected from a man aged 50-59 years with acute or convalescent COVID-19. What was sequenced was peripheral blood. CDR3 coding DNA: TGTGCCAGCAGCCTAATTGGCGGGGGGGCAAACACCGGGGAGCTGTTTTTT. Amino acid sequence: CASSLIGGGANTGELFF. Filled out from reference TRBV7-9 and TRBJ2-2, the complete variable domain reads DTGVSQNPRHKITKRGQNVTFRCDPISEHNRLYWYRQTLGQGPEFLTYFQNEAQLEKSRLLSDRFSAERPKGSFSTLEIQRTEQGDSAMYLCASSLIGGGANTGELFFGEGSRLTVL.